Below, one TCR beta chain is given with its context. The antigen is unknown. This sample was taken from a study of T cells in Graves' hyperthyroidism and ophthalmopathy. Uncontrolled infection, other autoimmune disease, pregnancy or lactation disqualified patients from enrolment. Diagnoses were established using clinical symptoms, serum thyroxine and TRAb, thyroid ultrasound and orbital computed tomography. Germline assignment: CDR1 SGHRS and CDR2 YFSETQ. The CDR3 consists of 15 residues. Trimming took 0 bases from V and 2 from J; bases not matched to a gene: 4. Regarding the study as a whole: From stable hyperthyroidism, ophthalmopathy was separated by a 13 V-J model. Most thyroid clonotypes expanded above 0.001 were also detected in blood.

What was amplified from RNA transcripts were TCR beta CDR3 regions. The HTBI primer set served for first-round RT-PCR of the TCR CDR3. TCRdb fed the multiplex PCR reads into MiXCR, producing one record per CDR3 protein. The profile shows 500,000 to 650,000 distinct CDR3 sequences, 40% to 50% of them singletons. The sequence was collected from an adult woman with Graves' disease, either hyperthyroidism or ophthalmopathy (not recorded which). V and J are TRBV5-1 and TRBJ2-7; 8 nucleotides match TRBD1. Sequencing was carried out using peripheral blood or thyroid tissue (not recorded which). The CDR3 sequence is CASSLEGTGPYEQYF. The CDR3 coding sequence is TGCGCCAGCAGCTTGGAGGGGACAGGACCCTACGAGCAGTACTTC.